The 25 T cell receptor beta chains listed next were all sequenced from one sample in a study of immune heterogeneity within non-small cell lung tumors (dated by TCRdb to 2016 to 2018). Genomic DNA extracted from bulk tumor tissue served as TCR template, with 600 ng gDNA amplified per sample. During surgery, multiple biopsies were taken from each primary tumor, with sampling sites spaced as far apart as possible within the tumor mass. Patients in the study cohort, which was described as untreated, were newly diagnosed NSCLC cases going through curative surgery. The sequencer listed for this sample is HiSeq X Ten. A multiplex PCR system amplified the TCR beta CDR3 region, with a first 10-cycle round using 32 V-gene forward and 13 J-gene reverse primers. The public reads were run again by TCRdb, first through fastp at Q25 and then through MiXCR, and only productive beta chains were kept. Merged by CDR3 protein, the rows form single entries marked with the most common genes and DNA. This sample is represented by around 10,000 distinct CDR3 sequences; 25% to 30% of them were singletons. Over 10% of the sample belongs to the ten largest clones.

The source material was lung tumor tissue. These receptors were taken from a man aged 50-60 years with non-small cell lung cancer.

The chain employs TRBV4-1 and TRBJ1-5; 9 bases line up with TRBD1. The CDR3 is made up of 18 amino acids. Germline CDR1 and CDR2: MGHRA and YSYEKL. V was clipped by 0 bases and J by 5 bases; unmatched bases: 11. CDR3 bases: TGCGCCAGCAGCCAAGATCATGCGGGACAGGGTAGGGATCAGCCCCAGCATTTT. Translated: CASSQDHAGQGRDQPQHF.

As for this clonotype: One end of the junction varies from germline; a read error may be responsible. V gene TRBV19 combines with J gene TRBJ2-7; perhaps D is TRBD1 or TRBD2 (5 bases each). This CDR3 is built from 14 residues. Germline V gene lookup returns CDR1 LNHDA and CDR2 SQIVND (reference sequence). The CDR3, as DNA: TGTGCCAGTAGTATCGTGGGGCGGAGGAACGAGCAGTACTTT. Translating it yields CASSIVGRRNEQYF.

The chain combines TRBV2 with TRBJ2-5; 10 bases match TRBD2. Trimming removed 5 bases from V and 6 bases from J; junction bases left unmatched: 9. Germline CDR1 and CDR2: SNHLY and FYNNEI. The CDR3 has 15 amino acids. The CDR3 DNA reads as TGTGCCAGCAGTCGTCCACTAGCGGGGTCTAAGACCCAGTACTTC. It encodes CASSRPLAGSKTQYF.

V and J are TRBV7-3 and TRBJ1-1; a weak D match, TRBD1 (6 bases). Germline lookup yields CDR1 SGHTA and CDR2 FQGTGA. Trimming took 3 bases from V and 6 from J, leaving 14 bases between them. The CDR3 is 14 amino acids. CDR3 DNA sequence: TGTGCCAGCAGCTTGGGTGGGGGGCTCGCTGAAGCTTTCTTT. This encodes CASSLGGGLAEAFF. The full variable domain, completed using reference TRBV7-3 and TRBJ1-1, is GAGVSQTPSNKVTEKGKYVELRCDPISGHTALYWYRQSLGQGPEFLIYFQGTGAADDSGLPNDRFFAVRPEGSVSTLKIQRTERGDSAVYLCASSLGGGLAEAFFGQGTRLTVV.

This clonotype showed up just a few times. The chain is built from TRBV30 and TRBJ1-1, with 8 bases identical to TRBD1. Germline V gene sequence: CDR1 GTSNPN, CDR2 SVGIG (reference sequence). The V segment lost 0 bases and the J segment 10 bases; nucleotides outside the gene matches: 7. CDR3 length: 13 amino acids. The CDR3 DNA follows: TGTGCCTGGAGTGTCGACAGGGGAATAGGAGCTTTCTTT. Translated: CAWSVDRGIGAFF.

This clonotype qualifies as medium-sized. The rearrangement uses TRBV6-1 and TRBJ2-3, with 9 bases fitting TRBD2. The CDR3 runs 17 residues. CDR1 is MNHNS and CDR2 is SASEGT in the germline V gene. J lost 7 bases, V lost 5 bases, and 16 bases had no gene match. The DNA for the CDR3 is TGTGCCAGCAGTCTATCTTCCTCTTCAGGACTAGCGAATACGCAGTATTTT. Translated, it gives CASSLSSSSGLANTQYF.

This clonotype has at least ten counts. CDR3 in amino acids: CASSMSVAENTEAFF. CDR3 nucleotides: TGTGCCAGTAGTATGTCCGTGGCAGAGAACACTGAAGCTTTCTTT. The chain carries TRBV19 and TRBJ1-1, with D uncertain. The V gene lost 3 bases and the J gene lost 1 base, with 12 bases spanning the gap. The CDR3 contains 15 residues. Germline assignment: CDR1 LNHDA and CDR2 SQIVND (reference sequence).

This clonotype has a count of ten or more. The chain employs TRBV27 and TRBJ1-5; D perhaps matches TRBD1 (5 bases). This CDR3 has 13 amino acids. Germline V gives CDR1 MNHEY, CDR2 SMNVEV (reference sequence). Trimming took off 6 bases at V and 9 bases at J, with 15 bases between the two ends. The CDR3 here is CASRGQAWGPQHF. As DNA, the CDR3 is TGTGCCAGCAGAGGACAAGCCTGGGGGCCCCAGCATTTT.

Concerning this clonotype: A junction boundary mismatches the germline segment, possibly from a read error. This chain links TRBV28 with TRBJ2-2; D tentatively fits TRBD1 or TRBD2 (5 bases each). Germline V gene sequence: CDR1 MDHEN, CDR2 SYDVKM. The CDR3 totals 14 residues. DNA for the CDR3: TGTGCCTGCAGTGGGACGGTAGAAACCGGGGAGCTGTTTTTT. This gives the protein CACSGTVETGELFF.

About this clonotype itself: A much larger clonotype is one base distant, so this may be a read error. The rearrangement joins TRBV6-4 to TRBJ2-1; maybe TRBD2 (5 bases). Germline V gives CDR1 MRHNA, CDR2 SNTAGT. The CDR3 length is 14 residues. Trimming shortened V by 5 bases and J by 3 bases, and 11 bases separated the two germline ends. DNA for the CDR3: TGTGCCAGCAGTAAGGGTAGCGACTACAATGAGCAGTTCTTC. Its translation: CASSKGSDYNEQFF.

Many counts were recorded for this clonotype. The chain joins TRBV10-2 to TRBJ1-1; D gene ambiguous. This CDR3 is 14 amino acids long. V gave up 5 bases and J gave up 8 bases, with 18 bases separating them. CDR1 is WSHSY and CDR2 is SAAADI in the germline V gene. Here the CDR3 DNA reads TGCGCCAGCAGTTATACCGGGCCCCAGGTCGAAGCTTTCTTT. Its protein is CASSYTGPQVEAFF.

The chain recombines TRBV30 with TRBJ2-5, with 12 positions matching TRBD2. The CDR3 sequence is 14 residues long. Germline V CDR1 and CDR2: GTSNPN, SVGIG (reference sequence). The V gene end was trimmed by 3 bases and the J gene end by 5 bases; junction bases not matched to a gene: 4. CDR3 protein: CAWRRLAGVETQYF. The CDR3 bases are TGTGCCTGGAGGAGACTAGCGGGAGTTGAGACCCAGTACTTC. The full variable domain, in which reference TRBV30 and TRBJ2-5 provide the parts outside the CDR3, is SQTIHQWPATLVQPVGSPLSLECTVEGTSNPNLYWYRQAAGRGLQLLFYSVGIGQISSEVPQNLSASRPQDRQFILSSKKLLLSDSGFYLCAWRRLAGVETQYFGPGTRLLVL.

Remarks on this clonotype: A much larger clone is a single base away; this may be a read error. The DNA for the CDR3 is TGTGTCAGCAGTGTTACCGGGACAGGGAAGTTCTTC. Protein: CVSSVTGTGKFF. V is TRBV2 and J is TRBJ2-1; 9 bases align to TRBD1. Germline V gene lookup returns CDR1 SNHLY and CDR2 FYNNEI. The CDR3 is made up of 12 amino acids.

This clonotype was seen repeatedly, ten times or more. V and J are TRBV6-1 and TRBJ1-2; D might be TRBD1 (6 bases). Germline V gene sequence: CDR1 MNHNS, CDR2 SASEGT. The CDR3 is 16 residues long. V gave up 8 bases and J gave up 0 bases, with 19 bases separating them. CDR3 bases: TGTGCCAGCGTATTAGGGGGGGCAGCAGCTAACTATGGCTACACCTTC. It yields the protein CASVLGGAAANYGYTF.

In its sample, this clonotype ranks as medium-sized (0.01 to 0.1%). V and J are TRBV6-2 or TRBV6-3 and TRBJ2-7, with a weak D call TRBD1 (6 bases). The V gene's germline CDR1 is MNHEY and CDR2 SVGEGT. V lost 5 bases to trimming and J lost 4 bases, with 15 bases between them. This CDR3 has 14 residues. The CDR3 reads CASSTGQTPYEQYF. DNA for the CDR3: TGTGCCAGCAGTACTGGACAGACACCGTACGAGCAGTACTTC.

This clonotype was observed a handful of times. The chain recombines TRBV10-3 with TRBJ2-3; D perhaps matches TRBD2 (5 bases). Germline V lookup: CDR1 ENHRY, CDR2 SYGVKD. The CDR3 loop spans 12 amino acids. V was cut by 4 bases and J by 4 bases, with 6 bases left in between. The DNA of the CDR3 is TGTGCCATCAGTGGGGAGCCAGATACGCAGTATTTT. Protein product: CAISGEPDTQYF.

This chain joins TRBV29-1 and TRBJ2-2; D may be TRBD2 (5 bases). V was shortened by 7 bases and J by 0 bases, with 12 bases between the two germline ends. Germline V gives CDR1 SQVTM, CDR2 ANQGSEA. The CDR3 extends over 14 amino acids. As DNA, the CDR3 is TGCAGCGCCCTAGGACTGACGAACACCGGGGAGCTGTTTTTT. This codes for CSALGLTNTGELFF.

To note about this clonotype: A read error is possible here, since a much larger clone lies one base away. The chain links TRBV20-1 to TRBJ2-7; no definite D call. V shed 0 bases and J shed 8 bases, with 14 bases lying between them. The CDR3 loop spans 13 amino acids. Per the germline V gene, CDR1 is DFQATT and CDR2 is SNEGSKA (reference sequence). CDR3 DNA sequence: TGCAGTGCTAGAGATTCTTTTAAAGGCAAGCAGTACTTC. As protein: CSARDSFKGKQYF.

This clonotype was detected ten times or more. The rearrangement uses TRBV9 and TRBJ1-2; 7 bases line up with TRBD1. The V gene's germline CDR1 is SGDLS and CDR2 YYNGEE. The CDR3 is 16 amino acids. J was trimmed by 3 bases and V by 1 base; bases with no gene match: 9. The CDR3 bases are TGTGCCAGCAGCGTAAACATCCTAGGACAGGACTATGGCTACACCTTC. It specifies CASSVNILGQDYGYTF.

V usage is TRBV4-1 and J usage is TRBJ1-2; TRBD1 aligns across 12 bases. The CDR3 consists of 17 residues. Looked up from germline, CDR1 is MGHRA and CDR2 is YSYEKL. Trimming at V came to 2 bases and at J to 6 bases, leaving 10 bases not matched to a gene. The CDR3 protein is CASSQPGTGGAMDGYTF. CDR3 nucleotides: TGCGCCAGCAGCCAACCCGGGACAGGGGGCGCCATGGATGGCTACACCTTC.

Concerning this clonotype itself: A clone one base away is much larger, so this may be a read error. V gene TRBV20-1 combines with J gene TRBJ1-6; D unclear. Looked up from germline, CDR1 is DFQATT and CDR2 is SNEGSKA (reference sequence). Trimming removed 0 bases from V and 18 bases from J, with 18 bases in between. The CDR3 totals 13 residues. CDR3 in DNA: TGCAGTGCTAGAGAGGGTGGGCCCCGGTCCGACCACTTT. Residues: CSAREGGPRSDHF.

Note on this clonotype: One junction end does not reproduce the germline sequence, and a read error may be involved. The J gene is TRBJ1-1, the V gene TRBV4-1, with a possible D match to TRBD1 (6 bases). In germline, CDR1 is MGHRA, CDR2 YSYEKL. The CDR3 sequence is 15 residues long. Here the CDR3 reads CASSLNTGLSTEASF. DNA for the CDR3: TGCGCCAGCAGTCTGAATACAGGGTTGAGCACTGAAGCTTCCTTT.

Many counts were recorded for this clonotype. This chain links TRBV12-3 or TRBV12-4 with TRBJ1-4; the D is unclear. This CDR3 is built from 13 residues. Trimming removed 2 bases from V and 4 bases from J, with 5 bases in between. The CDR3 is CASSLSGNEKLFF. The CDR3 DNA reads TGTGCCAGCAGTTTAAGTGGTAATGAAAAACTGTTTTTT.

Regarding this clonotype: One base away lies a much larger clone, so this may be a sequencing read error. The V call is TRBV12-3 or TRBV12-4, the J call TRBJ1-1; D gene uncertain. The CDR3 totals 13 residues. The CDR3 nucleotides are TGTGCCAGCAGTACAAAGGGATACACTGAAGATTTCTTT. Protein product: CASSTKGYTEDFF.

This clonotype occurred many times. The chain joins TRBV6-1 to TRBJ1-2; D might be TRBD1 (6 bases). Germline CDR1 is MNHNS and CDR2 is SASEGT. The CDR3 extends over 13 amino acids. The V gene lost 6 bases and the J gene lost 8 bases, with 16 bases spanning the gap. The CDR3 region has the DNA TGTGCCAGCAGCCTGGAGGGGGTGGAGGGCTACACCTTC. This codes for CASSLEGVEGYTF.